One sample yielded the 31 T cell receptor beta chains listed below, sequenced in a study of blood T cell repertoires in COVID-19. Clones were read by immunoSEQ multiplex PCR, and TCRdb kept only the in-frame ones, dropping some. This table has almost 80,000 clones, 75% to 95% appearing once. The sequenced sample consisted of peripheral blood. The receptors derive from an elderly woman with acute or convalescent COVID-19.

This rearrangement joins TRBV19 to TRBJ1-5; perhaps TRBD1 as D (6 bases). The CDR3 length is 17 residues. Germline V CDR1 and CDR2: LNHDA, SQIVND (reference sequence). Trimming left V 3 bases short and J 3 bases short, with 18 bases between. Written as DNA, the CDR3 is TGTGCCAGTAGTATGGAACAGGGATTCAGACTCAATCAGCCCCAGCATTTT. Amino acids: CASSMEQGFRLNQPQHF.

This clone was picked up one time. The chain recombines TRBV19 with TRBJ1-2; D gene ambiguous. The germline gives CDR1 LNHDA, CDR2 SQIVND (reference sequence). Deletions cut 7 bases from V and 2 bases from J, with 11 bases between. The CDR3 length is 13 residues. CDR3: CASTGEPNYGYTF. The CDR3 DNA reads TGTGCCAGTACCGGGGAACCCAACTATGGCTACACCTTC.

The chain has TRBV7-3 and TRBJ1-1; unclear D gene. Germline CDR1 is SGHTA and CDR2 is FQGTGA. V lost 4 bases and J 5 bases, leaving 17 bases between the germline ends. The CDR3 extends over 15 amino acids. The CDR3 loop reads CASSSPPGWRTEAFF. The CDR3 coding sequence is TGTGCCAGCAGCTCCCCACCGGGCTGGAGGACTGAAGCTTTCTTT.

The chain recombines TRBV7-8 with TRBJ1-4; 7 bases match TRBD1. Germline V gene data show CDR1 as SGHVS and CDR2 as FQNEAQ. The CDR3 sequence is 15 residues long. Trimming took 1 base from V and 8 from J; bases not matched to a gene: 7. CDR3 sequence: CASSLVGGGGEKLFF. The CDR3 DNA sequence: TGTGCCAGCAGCTTAGTAGGAGGGGGCGGGGAAAAACTGTTTTTT.

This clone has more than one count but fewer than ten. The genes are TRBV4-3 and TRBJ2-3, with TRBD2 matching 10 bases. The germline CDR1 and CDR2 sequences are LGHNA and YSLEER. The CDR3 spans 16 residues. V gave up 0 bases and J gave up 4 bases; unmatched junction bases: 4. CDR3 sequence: CASSQEAGGFADTQYF. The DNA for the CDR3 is TGCGCCAGCAGCCAAGAAGCGGGGGGGTTTGCAGATACGCAGTATTTT.

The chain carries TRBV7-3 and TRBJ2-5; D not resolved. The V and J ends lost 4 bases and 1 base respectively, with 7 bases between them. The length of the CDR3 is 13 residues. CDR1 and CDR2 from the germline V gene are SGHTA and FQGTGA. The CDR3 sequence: CASSSELQETQYF. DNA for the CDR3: TGTGCCAGCAGCTCGGAGCTCCAAGAGACCCAGTACTTC.

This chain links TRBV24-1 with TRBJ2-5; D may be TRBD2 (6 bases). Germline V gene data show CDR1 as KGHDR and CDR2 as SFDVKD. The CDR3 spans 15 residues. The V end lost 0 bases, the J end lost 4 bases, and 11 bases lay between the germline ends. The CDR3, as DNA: TGTGCCACCAGTGATTTGTCGGGAGAGGCAGAGACCCAGTACTTC. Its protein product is CATSDLSGEAETQYF.

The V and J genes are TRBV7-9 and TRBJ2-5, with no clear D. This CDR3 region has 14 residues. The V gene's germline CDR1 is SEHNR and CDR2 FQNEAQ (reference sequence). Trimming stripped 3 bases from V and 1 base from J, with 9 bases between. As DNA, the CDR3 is TGTGCCAGCAGCTTGAACGAGATCCAAGAGACCCAGTACTTC. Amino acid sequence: CASSLNEIQETQYF.

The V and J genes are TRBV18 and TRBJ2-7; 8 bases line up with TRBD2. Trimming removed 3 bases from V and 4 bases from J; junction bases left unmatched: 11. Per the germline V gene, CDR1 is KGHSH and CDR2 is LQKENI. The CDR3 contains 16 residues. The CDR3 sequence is CASSPIDAGGRYEQYF. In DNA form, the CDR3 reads TGTGCCAGCTCACCGATCGACGCGGGGGGTAGGTACGAGCAGTACTTC.

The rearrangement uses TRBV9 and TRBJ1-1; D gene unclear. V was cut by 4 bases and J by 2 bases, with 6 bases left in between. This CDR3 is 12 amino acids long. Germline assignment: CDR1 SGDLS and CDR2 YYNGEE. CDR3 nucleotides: TGTGCCAGCAGCCCGACTAACACTGAAGCTTTCTTT. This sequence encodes CASSPTNTEAFF.

The CDR3 DNA reads as TGCGCCAGCAGTTGGACAGGGGAGGGTATAGCTTTCTTT. Translation gives CASSWTGEGIAFF. The chain is built from TRBV5-1 and TRBJ1-1, with 9 bases identical to TRBD1. This CDR3 has 13 residues. Trimming cost V 5 bases and J 10 bases; bases outside gene matches: 9. Germline V gives CDR1 SGHRS, CDR2 YFSETQ.

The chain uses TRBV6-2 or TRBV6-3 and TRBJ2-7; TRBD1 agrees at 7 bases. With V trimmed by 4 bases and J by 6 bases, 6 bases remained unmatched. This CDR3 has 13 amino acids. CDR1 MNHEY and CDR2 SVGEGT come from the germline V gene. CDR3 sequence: CASSSHNRGEQYF. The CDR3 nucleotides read TGTGCCAGCAGTTCACATAACAGGGGCGAGCAGTACTTC.

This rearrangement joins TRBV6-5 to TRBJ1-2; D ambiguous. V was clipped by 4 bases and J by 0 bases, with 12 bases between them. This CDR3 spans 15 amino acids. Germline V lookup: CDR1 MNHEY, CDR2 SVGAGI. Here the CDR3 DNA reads TGTGCCAGCAGTTCAAAGGGAGTGACTAACTATGGCTACACCTTC. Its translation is CASSSKGVTNYGYTF.

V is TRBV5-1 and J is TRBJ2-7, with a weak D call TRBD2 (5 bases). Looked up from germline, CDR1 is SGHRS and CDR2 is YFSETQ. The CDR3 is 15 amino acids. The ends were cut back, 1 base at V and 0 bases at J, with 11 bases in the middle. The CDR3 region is CASSLLGGGSYEQYF. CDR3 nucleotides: TGCGCCAGCAGCTTGTTGGGCGGAGGCTCCTACGAGCAGTACTTC.

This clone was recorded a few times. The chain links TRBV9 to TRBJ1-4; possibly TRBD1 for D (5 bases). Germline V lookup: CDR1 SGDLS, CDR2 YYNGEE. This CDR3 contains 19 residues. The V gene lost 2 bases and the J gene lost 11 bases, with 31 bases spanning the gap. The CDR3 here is CASSVGTLTRRGPGGKLFF. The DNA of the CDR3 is TGTGCCAGCAGCGTCGGGACGCTTACCCGGAGGGGACCCGGAGGGAAACTGTTTTTT.

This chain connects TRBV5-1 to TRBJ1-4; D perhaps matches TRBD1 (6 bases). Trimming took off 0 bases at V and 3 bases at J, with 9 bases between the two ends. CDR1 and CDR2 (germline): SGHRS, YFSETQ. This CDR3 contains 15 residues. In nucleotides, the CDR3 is TGCGCCAGCAGCTTGGCCGGGACATCTAATGAAAAACTGTTTTTT. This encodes CASSLAGTSNEKLFF.

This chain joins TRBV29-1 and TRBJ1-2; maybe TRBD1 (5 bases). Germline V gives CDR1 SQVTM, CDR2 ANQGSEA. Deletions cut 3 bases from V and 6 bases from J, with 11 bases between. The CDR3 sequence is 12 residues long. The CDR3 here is CSVEPGTHGYTF. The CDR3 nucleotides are TGCAGCGTTGAGCCGGGGACTCATGGCTACACCTTC.

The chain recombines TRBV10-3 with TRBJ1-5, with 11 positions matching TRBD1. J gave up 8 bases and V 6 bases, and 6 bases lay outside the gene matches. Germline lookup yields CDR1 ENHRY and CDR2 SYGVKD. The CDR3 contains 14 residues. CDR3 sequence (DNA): TGTGCCATCAGGGATGGACAGGGGGCAGAGCCCCAGCATTTT. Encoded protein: CAIRDGQGAEPQHF.

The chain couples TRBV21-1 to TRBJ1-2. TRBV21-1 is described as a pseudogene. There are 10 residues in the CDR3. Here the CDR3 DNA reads TGTGCCAGGAGGGAGTCCGGCTACACCTTC. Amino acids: CARRESGYTF.

DNA of the CDR3: TGCGCCAGCAGCCTGGACAGCTCGAACACCGGGGAGCTGTTTTTT. Residues: CASSLDSSNTGELFF. The genes are TRBV5-1 and TRBJ2-2; maybe TRBD1 (6 bases). The CDR3 has 15 residues. The germline V and J ends were trimmed by 4 bases and 0 bases, with 10 bases remaining between them. Germline CDR1 SGHRS, CDR2 YFSETQ.

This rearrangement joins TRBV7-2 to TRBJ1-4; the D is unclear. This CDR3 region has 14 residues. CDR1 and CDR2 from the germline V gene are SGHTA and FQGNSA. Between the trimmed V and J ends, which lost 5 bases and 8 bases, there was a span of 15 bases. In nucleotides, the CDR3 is TGTGCCAGCAGCCTCTCAGGTCCGAACGAAAAACTGTTTTTT. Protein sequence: CASSLSGPNEKLFF. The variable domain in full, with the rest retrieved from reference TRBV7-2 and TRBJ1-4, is GAGVSQSPSNKVTEKGKDVELRCDPISGHTALYWYRQSLGQGLEFLIYFQGNSAPDKSGLPSDRFSAERTGGSVSTLTIQRTQQEDSAVYLCASSLSGPNEKLFFGSGTQLSVL.

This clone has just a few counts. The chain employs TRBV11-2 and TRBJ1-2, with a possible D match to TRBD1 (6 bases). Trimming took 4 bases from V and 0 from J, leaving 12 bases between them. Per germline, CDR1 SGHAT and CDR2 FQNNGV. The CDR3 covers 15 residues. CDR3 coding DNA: TGTGCCAGCAGCTCTGGACAGAGATCTAACTATGGCTACACCTTC. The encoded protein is CASSSGQRSNYGYTF.

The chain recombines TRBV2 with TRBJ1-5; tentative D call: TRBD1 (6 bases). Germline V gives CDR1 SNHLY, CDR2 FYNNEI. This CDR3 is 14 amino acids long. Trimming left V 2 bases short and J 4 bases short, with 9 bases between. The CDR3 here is CASSEIQGNQPQHF. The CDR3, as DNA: TGTGCCAGCAGTGAAATTCAGGGGAATCAGCCCCAGCATTTT.

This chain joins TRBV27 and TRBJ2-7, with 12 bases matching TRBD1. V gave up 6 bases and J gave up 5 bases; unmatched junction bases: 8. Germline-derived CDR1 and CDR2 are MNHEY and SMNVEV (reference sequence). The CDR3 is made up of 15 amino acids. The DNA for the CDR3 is TGTGCCAGCAGACTTACCGGGACAGGGGGCAACGAGCAGTACTTC. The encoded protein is CASRLTGTGGNEQYF.

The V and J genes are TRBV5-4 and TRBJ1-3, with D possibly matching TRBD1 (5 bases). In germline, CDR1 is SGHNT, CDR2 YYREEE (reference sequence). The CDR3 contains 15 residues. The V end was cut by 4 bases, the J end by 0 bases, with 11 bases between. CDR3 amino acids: CASSADSLSGNTIYF. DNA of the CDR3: TGTGCCAGCAGCGCCGACAGCCTCTCTGGAAACACCATATATTTT.

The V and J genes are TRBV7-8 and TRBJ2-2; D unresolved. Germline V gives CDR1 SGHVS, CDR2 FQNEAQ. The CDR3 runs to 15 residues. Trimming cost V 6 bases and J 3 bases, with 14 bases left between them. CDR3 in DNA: TGTGCCAGCAGACCCTATCTCGGTGACACCGGGGAGCTGTTTTTT. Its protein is CASRPYLGDTGELFF.

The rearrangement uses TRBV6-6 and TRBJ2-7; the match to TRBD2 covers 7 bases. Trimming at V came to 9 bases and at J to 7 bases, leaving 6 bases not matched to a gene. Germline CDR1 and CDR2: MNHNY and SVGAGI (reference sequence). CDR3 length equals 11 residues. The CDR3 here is CASWGGGEQYF. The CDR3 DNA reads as TGTGCCAGTTGGGGGGGAGGGGAGCAGTACTTC.

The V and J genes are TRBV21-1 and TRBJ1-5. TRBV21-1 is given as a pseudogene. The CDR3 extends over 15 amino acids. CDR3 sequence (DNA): TGTGCCAGCAGCGTAGACGGGGAAAGCAATCAGCCCCAGCATTTT. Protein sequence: CASSVDGESNQPQHF.

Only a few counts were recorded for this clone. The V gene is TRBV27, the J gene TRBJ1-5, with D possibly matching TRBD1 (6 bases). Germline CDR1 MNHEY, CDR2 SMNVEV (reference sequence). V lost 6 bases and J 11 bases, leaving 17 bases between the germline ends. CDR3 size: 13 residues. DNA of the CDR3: TGTGCCAGCAGATTGGGGGCAACCGGGTCCCAGCATTTT. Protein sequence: CASRLGATGSQHF.

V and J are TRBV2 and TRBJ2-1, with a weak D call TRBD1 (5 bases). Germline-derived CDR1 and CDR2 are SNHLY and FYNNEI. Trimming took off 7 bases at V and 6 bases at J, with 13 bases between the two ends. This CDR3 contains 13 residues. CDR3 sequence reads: CASIGDRVNEQFF. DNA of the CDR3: TGTGCCAGCATAGGGGATCGCGTCAATGAGCAGTTCTTC.

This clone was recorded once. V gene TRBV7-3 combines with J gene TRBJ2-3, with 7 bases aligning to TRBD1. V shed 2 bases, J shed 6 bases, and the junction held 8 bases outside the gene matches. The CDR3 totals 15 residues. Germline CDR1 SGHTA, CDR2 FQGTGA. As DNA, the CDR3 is TGTGCCAGCAGCTTACGGACAGGCGGTAGGGATACGCAGTATTTT. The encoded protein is CASSLRTGGRDTQYF.